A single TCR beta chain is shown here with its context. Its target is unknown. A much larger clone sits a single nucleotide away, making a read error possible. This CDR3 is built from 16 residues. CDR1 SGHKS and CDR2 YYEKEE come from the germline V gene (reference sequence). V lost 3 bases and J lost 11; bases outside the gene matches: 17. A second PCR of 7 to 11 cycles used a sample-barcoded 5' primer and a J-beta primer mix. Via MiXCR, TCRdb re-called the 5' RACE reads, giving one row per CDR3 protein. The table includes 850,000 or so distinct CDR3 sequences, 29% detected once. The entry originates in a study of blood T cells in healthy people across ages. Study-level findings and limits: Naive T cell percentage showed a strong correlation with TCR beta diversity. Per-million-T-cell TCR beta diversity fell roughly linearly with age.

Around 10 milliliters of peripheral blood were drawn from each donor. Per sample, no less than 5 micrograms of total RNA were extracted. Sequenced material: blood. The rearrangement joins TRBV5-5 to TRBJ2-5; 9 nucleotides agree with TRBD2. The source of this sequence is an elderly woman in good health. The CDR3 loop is CASSSQRGVGLNEQYF. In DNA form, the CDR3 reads TGTGCCAGCAGCTCACAGCGGGGGGTAGGTCTCAATGAGCAGTACTTC.